The clone carrying this T cell receptor (beta chain) has a handful of counts. The time point denotes: sample taken at primary tumor resection. Tumor, nontumor lung or frozen PBMC supplied whole RNA that was sequenced unsorted. The CDR3 sequence is 16 residues long. Trimming took off 7 bases at V and 4 bases at J, with 20 bases between the two ends. Germline CDR1 MNHNS, CDR2 SASEGT. Every TCR cDNA molecule bore its own unique molecular identifier. A single record per CDR3 protein comes from TCRdb applying MiXCR to the 5' RACE reads. The profile shows 20,000 to 25,000 distinct CDR3 sequences, around 5% of them singletons. This specimen belongs to a study of spatial heterogeneity in lung cancer.

The source was PBMCs, collected at surgery. This rearrangement joins TRBV6-1 to TRBJ2-1; possible D gene TRBD1, 6 bases. The sequence was obtained from a male donor with early-stage non-small cell lung cancer. The CDR3 reads CASTERPGHAYNEQFF. The CDR3 DNA follows: TGTGCCAGCACAGAAAGACCGGGACACGCATACAATGAGCAGTTCTTC.